The rows below give T cell receptor beta chains drawn from one sample of a study of neurological immune-mediated disorders. Via MiXCR, TCRdb re-called the 5' RACE reads, giving one row per CDR3 protein. The data contain 43,000 or so distinct CDR3 sequences, roughly 14% of them seen just once; the ten biggest clones take up 10% to 12%. Material for sequencing was PBMCs. Receptor source: a man aged 25 to 40 in good health. Both conserved end residues are part of each CDR3. The order of the fields is V gene, J gene, clone size, D gene, CDR3 protein, CDR3 DNA. The D gene is left open where the match is weak. Where a row states a size, it is once, few, many or the class of an expanded clone; other rows omit it.

TRBV6-7	TRBJ2-3	many	TRBD2	CASSYPGGTSSTDTQYF	TGTGCCAGCAGTTACCCGGGCGGGACTAGCAGCACAGATACGCAGTATTTT
TRBV3-1	TRBJ2-6	many	-	CASSHRTGANVLTF	TGTGCCAGCAGCCACCGAACTGGGGCCAACGTCCTGACTTTC
TRBV20-1	TRBJ2-7	-	-	CSARDPTRRGPYEQYF	TGCAGTGCTAGAGACCCGACTAGGAGAGGCCCCTACGAGCAGTACTTC
TRBV21-1	TRBJ1-1	many	-	CASSTPGPNTEAFF	TGTGCCAGCAGCACCCCGGGGCCGAACACTGAAGCTTTCTTT
TRBV29-1	TRBJ1-5	many	-	CSVTGTQDQPQHF	TGCAGCGTTACCGGGACCCAAGATCAGCCCCAGCATTTT
TRBV29-1	TRBJ2-2	-	-	CSVAEGYGELFF	TGCAGCGTTGCGGAGGGATACGGGGAGCTGTTTTTT
TRBV29-1	TRBJ2-2	many	TRBD1	CSVERRGFGTGELFF	TGCAGCGTTGAACGCAGGGGGTTTGGCACCGGGGAGCTGTTTTTT
TRBV5-6	TRBJ1-4	many	TRBD1	CASSFKEGAEKLFF	TGTGCCAGCAGCTTTAAGGAGGGGGCGGAAAAACTGTTTTTT
TRBV20-1	TRBJ1-4	many	-	CSARADLGGEKLFF	TGCAGTGCTAGAGCAGATCTGGGGGGCGAAAAACTGTTTTTT
TRBV7-2	TRBJ2-1	many	TRBD2	CASSFTSGTYNEQFF	TGTGCCAGCAGCTTCACTAGCGGAACATACAATGAGCAGTTCTTC
TRBV27	TRBJ2-7	many	-	CASSSNTGITYEQYF	TGTGCCAGCAGTTCTAACACAGGGATCACCTACGAGCAGTACTTC
TRBV7-2	TRBJ2-7	many	TRBD2	CASSRTSGTYEQYF	TGTGCCAGCAGCCGGACTAGCGGGACCTACGAGCAGTACTTC
TRBV10-2	TRBJ2-5	once	TRBD2	CASRIAGDSRETQDF	TGCGCCAGCCGTATAGCGGGAGATTCGCGGGAGACCCAGGACTTC
TRBV6-1	TRBJ1-1	many	TRBD1	CASRRQGGVNTEAFF	TGTGCCAGCAGGAGACAGGGTGGAGTGAACACTGAAGCTTTCTTT
TRBV12-3/TRBV12-4	TRBJ2-7	many	TRBD1	CASTQGVGYEQYF	TGTGCCAGCACCCAGGGGGTAGGATACGAGCAGTACTTC
TRBV29-1	TRBJ1-5	many	-	CSVGGGNQPQHF	TGCAGCGTTGGGGGAGGGAATCAGCCCCAGCATTTT
TRBV7-3	TRBJ2-7	many	-	CASSLMVGYEQYF	TGTGCCAGCAGCTTAATGGTCGGTTACGAGCAGTACTTC
TRBV12-3/TRBV12-4	TRBJ2-3	many	TRBD2	CASSLGSAGRARQYF	TGTGCCAGCAGTTTAGGGTCGGCCGGGAGGGCCCGACAGTATTTT
TRBV24-1	TRBJ2-2	medium-sized	-	CATSDNGRGLTGELFF	TGTGCCACCAGTGATAATGGGAGAGGGCTCACCGGGGAGCTGTTTTTT
TRBV12-3/TRBV12-4	TRBJ1-3	many	TRBD1	CASIPEGAAGNTIYF	TGTGCCAGCATTCCGGAGGGGGCTGCTGGAAACACCATATATTTT
TRBV7-2	TRBJ2-1	many	-	CASSGGYNEQFF	TGTGCCAGCAGTGGAGGGTACAATGAGCAGTTCTTC
TRBV28	TRBJ1-5	-	-	CAGSGSVDQPKHF	TGTGCCGGCTCCGGTTCCGTTGATCAGCCCAAGCATTTT
TRBV11-2	TRBJ1-2	many	-	CASSPTAYYGYTF	TGTGCCAGCAGCCCGACGGCCTACTATGGCTACACCTTC
TRBV9	TRBJ2-5	many	TRBD2	CASSAPSGRAGTQYF	TGTGCCAGCAGCGCCCCTAGCGGGAGGGCCGGTACCCAGTACTTC
TRBV29-1	TRBJ2-7	many	-	CSVALGGLSSYEQYF	TGCAGCGTCGCCCTGGGGGGGCTAAGCTCCTACGAGCAGTACTTC
TRBV5-5	TRBJ2-1	many	TRBD2	CASSLAGGVNEQFF	TGTGCCAGCAGCTTGGCGGGGGGGGTAAATGAGCAGTTCTTC
TRBV5-1	TRBJ1-1	many	-	CASSLALGNTEAFF	TGTGCCAGCAGCTTAGCACTAGGGAACACTGAAGCTTTCTTT
TRBV20-1	TRBJ2-1	many	-	CSAPEGPTQFF	TGCAGTGCGCCAGAGGGTCCCACGCAGTTCTTC
TRBV5-1	TRBJ2-7	many	TRBD2	CASSERPGLAETYEQYF	TGCGCCAGCAGCGAAAGACCGGGACTAGCGGAAACTTACGAGCAGTACTTC
TRBV5-1	TRBJ2-2	many	-	CASSLGGISGELFF	TGCGCCAGCAGCCTCGGCGGGATATCTGGGGAGCTGTTTTTT
TRBV10-3	TRBJ2-4	many	-	CAISESMNGDIQYF	TGTGCCATCAGTGAGTCGATGAATGGGGACATTCAGTACTTC
TRBV11-2	TRBJ2-2	many	-	CAELRPGPVVTGELFF	TGTGCCGAGCTTAGACCAGGCCCTGTGGTCACCGGGGAGCTGTTTTTT
TRBV7-9	TRBJ1-1	many	-	CASSWAMWGTLNTEAFF	TGTGCCAGCAGCTGGGCTATGTGGGGTACTCTGAACACTGAAGCTTTCTTT
TRBV5-1	TRBJ2-1	many	-	CASSTTRFEQFF	TGCGCCAGCAGCACGACCCGGTTTGAGCAGTTCTTC
TRBV15	TRBJ1-1	few	-	CATSRDILQGDTEAFF	TGTGCCACCAGCAGAGATATATTACAGGGAGACACTGAAGCTTTCTTT
TRBV20-1	TRBJ1-2	-	TRBD1	CSARLGQGDYGYTF	TGCAGTGCTAGATTGGGACAGGGAGACTATGGCTACACCTTC
TRBV14	TRBJ2-7	many	TRBD1	CASSPPGQGAAEQYF	TGTGCCAGCAGCCCCCCGGGACAGGGGGCTGCCGAGCAGTACTTC
TRBV27	TRBJ1-5	-	-	CASWISYPSNQPQHF	TGTGCCAGCTGGATTTCCTACCCTAGCAATCAGCCCCAGCATTTT
TRBV10-3	TRBJ2-1	many	-	CAISEEGYIYEQFF	TGTGCCATCAGTGAGGAGGGATACATCTACGAGCAGTTCTTC
TRBV20-1	TRBJ2-2	many	-	CSASLVGQSNTGELFF	TGCAGTGCTAGCCTCGTTGGGCAGTCGAACACCGGGGAGCTGTTTTTT
TRBV5-1	TRBJ2-5	many	TRBD1	CASSFGGGQGASETQYF	TGCGCCAGCAGTTTCGGGGGGGGACAGGGGGCATCAGAGACCCAGTACTTC
TRBV10-3	TRBJ1-1	-	-	CAISETPTTEAFF	TGTGCCATCAGTGAGACACCGACCACTGAAGCCTTCTTT
TRBV20-1	TRBJ2-2	many	TRBD2	CSARFLADPTGELFF	TGCAGTGCTAGGTTCCTAGCGGACCCCACCGGGGAGCTGTTTTTT
TRBV28	TRBJ1-5	many	-	CASSFNGEAQPQHF	TGTGCCAGCAGTTTCAACGGGGAGGCCCAGCCCCAGCATTTT
TRBV7-2	TRBJ2-3	many	TRBD2	CALRASGRWADTQYF	TGTGCCCTTAGGGCTAGCGGGAGGTGGGCAGATACGCAGTATTTT
TRBV20-1	TRBJ2-7	many	TRBD1	CSATEGQATYEQYF	TGCAGTGCCACCGAGGGACAGGCCACCTACGAGCAGTACTTC
TRBV7-2	TRBJ1-1	many	-	CASSLTVALNTEAFF	TGTGCCAGCAGCTTAACTGTGGCGCTGAACACTGAAGCTTTCTTT
TRBV13	TRBJ1-2	many	-	CASSRGGPAGYTF	TGTGCCAGCAGTAGGGGGGGACCTGCTGGCTACACCTTC
TRBV10-3	TRBJ2-3	-	TRBD2	CAISGLGAGEADTQYF	TGTGCCATCAGTGGCCTCGGGGCGGGAGAGGCAGATACGCAGTATTTT
TRBV5-5	TRBJ1-5	many	TRBD1	CASSLGDSSNQPQHF	TGTGCCAGCAGCTTGGGGGACAGTAGCAATCAGCCCCAGCATTTT
TRBV2	TRBJ2-7	-	-	CASSEQGSTYEQYF	TGTGCCAGCAGTGAACAAGGCAGTACCTACGAGCAGTACTTC
TRBV7-9	TRBJ2-7	many	TRBD1	CASSSRDREFYEQYF	TGTGCCAGCAGCTCCCGGGACAGGGAGTTCTACGAGCAGTACTTC
TRBV29-1	TRBJ2-7	many	TRBD1	CSARTGGSYEQYF	TGCAGCGCTCGGACAGGGGGCTCCTACGAGCAGTACTTC
TRBV5-1	TRBJ2-7	-	-	CASSDSDNGRSYEQYF	TGCGCCAGCAGCGACTCGGACAACGGCAGATCCTACGAGCAGTACTTC